The sequence of this TCR beta chain was determined in a study of breast tumors, draining lymph nodes, adjacent tissues. Study results and caveats: Tumor repertoires ranked between lymph nodes and nontumor tissue in diversity, with V and J gene preferences. Compared with basal-like, luminal-like tumors shared significantly more repertoire with nontumor tissue. Data fit most tumor T cells coming from lymph node, expanding in tumor.

Per germline, CDR1 MNHNS and CDR2 SASEGT. V gave up 3 bases and J gave up 7 bases, with 13 bases separating them. This CDR3 comprises 15 residues. Notes on this clonotype: Its antigen is as yet unknown.

Each CDR3 protein is one row after TCRdb ran MiXCR on the multiplex PCR reads. The table records more than 50,000 distinct CDR3 sequences, roughly 39% of them present only once. The sequence was collected from a female donor with breast cancer. Some clones in this sample may be carry-over from other donors' samples. Material for sequencing was breast tumor tissue. The chain employs TRBV6-1 and TRBJ1-6; tentatively, D is TRBD1 (5 bases). CDR3 DNA: TGTGCCAGCAGTGACGGGGCAGGGAACAATTCACCCCTCCACTTT. This sequence encodes CASSDGAGNNSPLHF.